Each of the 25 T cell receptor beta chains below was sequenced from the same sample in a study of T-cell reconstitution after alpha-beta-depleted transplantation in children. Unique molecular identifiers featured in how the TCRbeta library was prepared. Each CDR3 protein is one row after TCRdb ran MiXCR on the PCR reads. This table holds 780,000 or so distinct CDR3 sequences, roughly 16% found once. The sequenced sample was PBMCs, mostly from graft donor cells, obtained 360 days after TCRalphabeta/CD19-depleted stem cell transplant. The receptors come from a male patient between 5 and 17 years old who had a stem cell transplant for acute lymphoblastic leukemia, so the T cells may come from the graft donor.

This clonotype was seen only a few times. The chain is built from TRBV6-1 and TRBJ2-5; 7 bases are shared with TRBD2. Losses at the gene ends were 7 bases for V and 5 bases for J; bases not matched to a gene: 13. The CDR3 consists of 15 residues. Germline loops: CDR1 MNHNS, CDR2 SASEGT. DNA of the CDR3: TGTGCCAGCACCCTTAGCGGGCTACGGTCGGAGACCCAGTACTTC. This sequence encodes CASTLSGLRSETQYF.

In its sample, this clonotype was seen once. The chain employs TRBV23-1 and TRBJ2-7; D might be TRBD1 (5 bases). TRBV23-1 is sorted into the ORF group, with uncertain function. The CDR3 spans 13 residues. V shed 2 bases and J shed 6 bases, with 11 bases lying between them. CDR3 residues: CASSQSIGVEQYF. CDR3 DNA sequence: TGCGCCAGCAGTCAAAGTATAGGGGTCGAGCAGTACTTC.

The CDR3 here is CASSLGQRETQYF. The CDR3 region has the DNA TGTGCCAGCAGCTTGGGACAAAGAGAGACCCAGTACTTC. The V gene is TRBV5-4, the J gene TRBJ2-5; no reliable D call. V was cut by 0 bases and J by 4 bases, with 7 bases left in between. The CDR3 spans 13 residues. Germline V gene data show CDR1 as SGHNT and CDR2 as YYREEE (reference sequence).

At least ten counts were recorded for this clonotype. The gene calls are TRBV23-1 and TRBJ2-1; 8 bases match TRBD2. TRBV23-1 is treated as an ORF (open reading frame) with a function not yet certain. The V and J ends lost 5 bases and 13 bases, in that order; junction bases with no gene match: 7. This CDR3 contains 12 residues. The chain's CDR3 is CASSGFREGQFF. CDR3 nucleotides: TGCGCCAGCAGTGGGTTCCGGGAGGGCCAGTTCTTC.

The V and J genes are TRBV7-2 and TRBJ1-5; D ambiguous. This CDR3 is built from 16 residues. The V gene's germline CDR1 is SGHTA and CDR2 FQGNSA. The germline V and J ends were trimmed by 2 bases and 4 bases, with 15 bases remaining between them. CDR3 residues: CASSLRKVGENQPQHF. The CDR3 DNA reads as TGTGCCAGCAGCTTAAGAAAGGTCGGGGAAAATCAGCCCCAGCATTTT.

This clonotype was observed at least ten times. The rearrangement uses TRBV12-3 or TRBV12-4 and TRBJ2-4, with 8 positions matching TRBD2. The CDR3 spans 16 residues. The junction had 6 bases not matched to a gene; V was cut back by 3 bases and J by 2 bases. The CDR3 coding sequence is TGTGCCAGCAGTTTTGAGGGCGGGAGGACCAAAAACATTCAGTACTTC. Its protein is CASSFEGGRTKNIQYF.

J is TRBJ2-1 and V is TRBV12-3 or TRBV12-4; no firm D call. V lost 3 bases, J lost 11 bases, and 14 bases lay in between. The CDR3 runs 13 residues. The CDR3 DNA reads TGTGCCAGCAGTTTTAAGACTCGCTTACAGCAGTTCTTC. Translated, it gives CASSFKTRLQQFF.

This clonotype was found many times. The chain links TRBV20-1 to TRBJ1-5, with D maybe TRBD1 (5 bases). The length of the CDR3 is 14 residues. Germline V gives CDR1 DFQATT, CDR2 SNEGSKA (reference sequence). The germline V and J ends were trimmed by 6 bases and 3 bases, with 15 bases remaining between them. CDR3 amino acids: CSASKGVDNQPQHF. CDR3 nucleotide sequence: TGCAGTGCAAGCAAAGGGGTTGACAATCAGCCCCAGCATTTT.

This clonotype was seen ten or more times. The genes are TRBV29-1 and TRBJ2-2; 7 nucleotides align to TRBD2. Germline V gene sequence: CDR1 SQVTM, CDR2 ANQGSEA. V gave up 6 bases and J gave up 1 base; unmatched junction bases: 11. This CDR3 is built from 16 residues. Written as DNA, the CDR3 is TGCAGCGTACGGGATTGGCGGGAGTTGAACACCGGGGAGCTGTTTTTT. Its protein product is CSVRDWRELNTGELFF.

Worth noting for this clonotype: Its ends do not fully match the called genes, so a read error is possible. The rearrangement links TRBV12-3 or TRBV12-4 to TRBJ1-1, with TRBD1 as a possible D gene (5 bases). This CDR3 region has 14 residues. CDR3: CASSSGRVGTEAFF. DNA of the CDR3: TGTGCCAGCAGTTCGGGGCGGGTGGGTACTGAAGCTTTCTTC.

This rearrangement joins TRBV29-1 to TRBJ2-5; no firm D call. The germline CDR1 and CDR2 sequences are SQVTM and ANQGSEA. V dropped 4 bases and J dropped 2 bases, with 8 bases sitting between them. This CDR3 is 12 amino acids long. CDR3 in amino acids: CSVVQLQETQYF. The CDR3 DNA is TGCAGCGTTGTACAGCTTCAAGAGACCCAGTACTTC.

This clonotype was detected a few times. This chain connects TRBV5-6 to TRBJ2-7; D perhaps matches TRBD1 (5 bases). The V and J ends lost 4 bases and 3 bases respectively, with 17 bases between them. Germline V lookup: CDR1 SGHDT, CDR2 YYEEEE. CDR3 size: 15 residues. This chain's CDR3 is CASSRLQGVDYEQYF. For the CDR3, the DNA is TGTGCCAGCAGCCGGTTGCAGGGCGTGGACTACGAGCAGTACTTC.

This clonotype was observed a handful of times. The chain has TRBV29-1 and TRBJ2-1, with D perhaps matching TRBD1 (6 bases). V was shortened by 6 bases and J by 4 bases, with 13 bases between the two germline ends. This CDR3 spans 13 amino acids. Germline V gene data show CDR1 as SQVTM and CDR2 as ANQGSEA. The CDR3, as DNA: TGCAGCGTGCAGGGGTTTGGGTACAATGAGCAGTTCTTC. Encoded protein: CSVQGFGYNEQFF.

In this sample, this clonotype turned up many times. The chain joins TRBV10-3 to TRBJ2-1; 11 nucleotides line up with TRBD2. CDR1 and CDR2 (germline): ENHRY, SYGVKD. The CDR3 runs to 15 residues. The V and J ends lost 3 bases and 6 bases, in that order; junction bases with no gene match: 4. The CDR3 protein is CAISDLAGGSNEQFF. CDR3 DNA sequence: TGTGCCATCAGTGATCTAGCGGGAGGATCCAATGAGCAGTTCTTC.

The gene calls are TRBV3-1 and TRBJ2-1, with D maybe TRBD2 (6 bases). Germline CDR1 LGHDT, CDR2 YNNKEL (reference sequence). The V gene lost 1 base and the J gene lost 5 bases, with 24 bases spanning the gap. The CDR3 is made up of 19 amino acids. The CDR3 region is CASSQGRAWSILEHNEQFF. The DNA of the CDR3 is TGTGCCAGCAGCCAAGGGAGGGCTTGGAGCATTTTGGAACACAATGAGCAGTTCTTC.

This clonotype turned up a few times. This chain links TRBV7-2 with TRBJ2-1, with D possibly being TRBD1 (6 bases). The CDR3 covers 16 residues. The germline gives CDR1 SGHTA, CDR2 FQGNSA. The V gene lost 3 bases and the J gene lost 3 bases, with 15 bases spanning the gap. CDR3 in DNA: TGTGCCAGCAGCTTCACAGGGTGGAGGTACTACAATGAGCAGTTCTTC. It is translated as CASSFTGWRYYNEQFF.

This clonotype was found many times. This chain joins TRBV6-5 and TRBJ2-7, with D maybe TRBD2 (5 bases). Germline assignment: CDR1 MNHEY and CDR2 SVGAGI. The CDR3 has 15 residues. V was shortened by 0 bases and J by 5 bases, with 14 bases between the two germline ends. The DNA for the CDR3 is TGTGCCAGCAGTTACTCGATCTACGGGGTCCACGAGCAGTACTTC. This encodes CASSYSIYGVHEQYF.

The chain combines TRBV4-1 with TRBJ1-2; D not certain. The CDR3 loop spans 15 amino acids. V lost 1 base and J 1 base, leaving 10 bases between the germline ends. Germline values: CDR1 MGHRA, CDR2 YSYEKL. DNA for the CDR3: TGCGCCAGCAGCCAAGGGCGCGGCGGTAACTATGGCTACACCTTC. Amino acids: CASSQGRGGNYGYTF.

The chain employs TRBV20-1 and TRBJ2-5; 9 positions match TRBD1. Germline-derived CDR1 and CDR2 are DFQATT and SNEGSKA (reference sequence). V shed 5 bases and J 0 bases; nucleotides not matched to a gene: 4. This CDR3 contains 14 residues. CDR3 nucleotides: TGCAGTGCTTCCGGACAGGGGTACCAAGAGACCCAGTACTTC. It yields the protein CSASGQGYQETQYF.

The CDR3 protein is CASSSPPGLAGGGTDTQYF. The DNA for the CDR3 is TGTGCCAGCAGCTCCCCGCCGGGACTAGCGGGAGGTGGCACAGATACGCAGTATTTT. The chain employs TRBV13 and TRBJ2-3; 15 nucleotides match TRBD2. Trimming at V came to 4 bases and at J to 1 base, leaving 9 bases not matched to a gene. CDR1 and CDR2 (germline): PRHDT, FYEKMQ (reference sequence). The CDR3 totals 19 residues.

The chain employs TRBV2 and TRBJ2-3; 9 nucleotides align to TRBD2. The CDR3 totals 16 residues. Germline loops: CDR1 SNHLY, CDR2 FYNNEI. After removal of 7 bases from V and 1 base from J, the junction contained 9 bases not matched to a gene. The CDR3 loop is CASIETRTSGTDTQYF. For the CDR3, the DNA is TGTGCCAGCATCGAAACTCGGACTAGCGGCACAGATACGCAGTATTTT. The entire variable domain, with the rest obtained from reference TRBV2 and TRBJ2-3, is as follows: EPEVTQTPSHQVTQMGQEVILRCVPISNHLYFYWYRQILGQKVEFLVSFYNNEISEKSEIFDDQFSVERPDGSNFTLKIRSTKLEDSAMYFCASIETRTSGTDTQYFGPGTRLTVL.

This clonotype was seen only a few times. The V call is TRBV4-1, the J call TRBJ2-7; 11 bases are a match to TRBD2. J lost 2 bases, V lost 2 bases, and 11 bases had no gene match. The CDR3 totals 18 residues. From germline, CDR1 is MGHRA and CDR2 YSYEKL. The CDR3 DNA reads TGCGCCAGCAGCCAACCTCTAAATCTAGCGGGAGGTGCCTACGAGCAGTACTTC. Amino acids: CASSQPLNLAGGAYEQYF.

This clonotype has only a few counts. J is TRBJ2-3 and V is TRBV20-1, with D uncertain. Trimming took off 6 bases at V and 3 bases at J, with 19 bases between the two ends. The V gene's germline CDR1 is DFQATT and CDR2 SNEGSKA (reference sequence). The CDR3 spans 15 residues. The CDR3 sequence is CSAIEMRYATDTQYF. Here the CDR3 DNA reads TGCAGTGCCATAGAGATGCGGTACGCAACAGATACGCAGTATTTT.

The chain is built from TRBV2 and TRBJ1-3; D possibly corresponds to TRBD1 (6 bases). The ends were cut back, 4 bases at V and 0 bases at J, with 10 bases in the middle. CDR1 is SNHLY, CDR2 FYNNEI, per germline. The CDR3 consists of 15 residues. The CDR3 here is CASSVGQRSGNTIYF. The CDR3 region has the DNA TGTGCCAGCAGTGTCGGACAGCGCTCTGGAAACACCATATATTTT.

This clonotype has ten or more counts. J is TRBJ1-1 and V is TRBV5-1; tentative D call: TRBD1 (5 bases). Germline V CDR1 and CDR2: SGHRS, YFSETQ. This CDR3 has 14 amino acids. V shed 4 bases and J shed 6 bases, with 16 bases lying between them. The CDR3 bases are TGCGCCAGCAGCAGTGGCCTAGGGGACGCTGAAGCTTTCTTT. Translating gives CASSSGLGDAEAFF.